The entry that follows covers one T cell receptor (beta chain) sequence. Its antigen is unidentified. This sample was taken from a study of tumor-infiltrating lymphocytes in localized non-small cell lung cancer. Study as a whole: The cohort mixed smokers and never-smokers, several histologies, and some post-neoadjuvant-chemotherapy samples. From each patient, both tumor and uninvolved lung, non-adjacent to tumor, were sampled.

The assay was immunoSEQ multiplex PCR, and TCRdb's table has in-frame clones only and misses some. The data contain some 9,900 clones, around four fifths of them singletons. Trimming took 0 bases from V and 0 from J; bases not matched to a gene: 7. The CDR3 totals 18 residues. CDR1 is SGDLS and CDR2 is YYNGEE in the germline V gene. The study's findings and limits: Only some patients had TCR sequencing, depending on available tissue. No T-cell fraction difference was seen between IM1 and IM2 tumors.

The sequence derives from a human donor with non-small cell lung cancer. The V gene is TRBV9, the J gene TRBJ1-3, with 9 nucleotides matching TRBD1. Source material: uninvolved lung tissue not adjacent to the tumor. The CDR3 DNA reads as TGTGCCAGCAGCGTAGAACAGGGACAGGGCGGCTCTGGAAACACCATATATTTT. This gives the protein CASSVEQGQGGSGNTIYF.